A single sample is the source of the 7 T cell receptor beta chains below, sequenced in a study of CD8 T cells in ankylosing spondylitis. TCRdb used MiXCR to reprocess the 5' RACE reads, holding one entry per CDR3 protein. Of about 350,000 distinct CDR3 sequences in the sample, approximately 22% are singletons; the top ten hold over 10%. What was sequenced was blood, either unsorted or a sorted T cell fraction (not recorded which). The receptors come from a male donor with ankylosing spondylitis or in good health (not recorded which).

The CDR3 loop reads CSAEGPGGGDEQFF. CDR3 sequence (DNA): TGCAGTGCAGAGGGTCCGGGCGGGGGGGATGAGCAGTTCTTC. This chain uses TRBV20-1 with TRBJ2-1; 9 bases map to TRBD2. Unmatched junction bases numbered 11, after V lost 6 bases and J lost 8 bases. The germline V gene encodes CDR1 DFQATT and CDR2 SNEGSKA (reference sequence). This CDR3 contains 14 residues.

The chain carries TRBV12-3 or TRBV12-4 and TRBJ2-1; 9 nucleotides align to TRBD1. J gave up 1 base and V 6 bases, and 19 bases lay outside the gene matches. CDR3 length equals 20 residues. The CDR3 sequence: CASRPDFSTGGEGSYNEQFF. The CDR3 coding sequence is TGTGCCAGCAGACCTGATTTTAGCACAGGGGGCGAAGGATCCTACAATGAGCAGTTCTTC.

The V call is TRBV19, the J call TRBJ2-7; no clear D gene. Germline CDR1 is LNHDA and CDR2 is SQIVND (reference sequence). The CDR3 spans 12 residues. Trimming took off 3 bases at V and 5 bases at J, with 8 bases between the two ends. CDR3 residues: CASSIYGHEQYF. The CDR3 coding sequence is TGTGCCAGTAGTATTTATGGGCACGAGCAGTACTTC.

The CDR3 region is CASSAGRETEAFF. The CDR3 DNA is TGTGCCAGCAGTGCAGGACGTGAGACTGAAGCTTTCTTT. The chain uses TRBV2 and TRBJ1-1; D is undetermined. The CDR3 has 13 residues. Trimming removed 4 bases at V and 5 bases at J, with 11 bases between. CDR1 and CDR2 (germline): SNHLY, FYNNEI.

The chain is built from TRBV5-1 and TRBJ2-7; tentative D call: TRBD1 (6 bases). This CDR3 has 15 amino acids. Trimming took off 5 bases at V and 5 bases at J, with 20 bases between the two ends. Germline assignment: CDR1 SGHRS and CDR2 YFSETQ. Written as DNA, the CDR3 is TGCGCCAGCAGTCCAGAGGACAGCCGTGGGGACGAGCAGTACTTC. Protein sequence: CASSPEDSRGDEQYF.

This clonotype has just a few counts. The chain is built from TRBV10-2 and TRBJ2-1, with D perhaps TRBD2 (7 bases). Germline CDR1 reads WSHSY; CDR2 reads SAAADI. CDR3 size: 13 residues. V was clipped by 4 bases and J by 8 bases, with 12 bases between them. CDR3 DNA sequence: TGCGCCAGCAGTGCGATGGGGGGGCATGAGCAGTTCTTC. Translated, it gives CASSAMGGHEQFF.

This clonotype has only a few counts. The chain recombines TRBV12-3 or TRBV12-4 with TRBJ1-6; 7 bases match TRBD1. The CDR3 totals 13 residues. The J segment lost 8 bases and the V segment lost 5 bases, leaving 3 bases of the junction unmatched. The CDR3 bases are TGTGCCAGCAGTACAACAGGGGATTCACCCCTCCACTTT. This sequence encodes CASSTTGDSPLHF.